The T cell receptor (beta chain) under discussion was sequenced for a study of T cell responses to AZD1222 COVID-19 vaccine. V lost 4 bases and J lost 4, with 10 bases in between. Germline CDR1 WNHNN, CDR2 SYGVQD (reference sequence). There are 13 residues in the CDR3. With respect to this clone: The antigen remains unidentified.

Study observations and caveats: At 160-218 and 743-854, vaccine-associated CD4 TCRs were dominant, and they spanned spike. Spike-specific TCR breadth and depth went up after people got two AZD1222 doses. Variant regions that are unmutated are reportedly the target of nearly half of spike-specific TCRs.

Using immunoSEQ multiplex PCR, the repertoire was profiled, and TCRdb retains in-frame clones only, with some absent. The sample holds around 110,000 clones; approximately 93% are singletons and the top ten take 2.5% to 3.5%. Sequenced material: peripheral blood, taken on day 0 of AZD1222 vaccination. The clonotype was recovered from an adult in good health. V and J are TRBV10-1 and TRBJ1-2, with D possibly TRBD1 on 5 matching bases. The CDR3 here is CASSASGTYGYTF. The CDR3 DNA reads TGCGCCAGCAGTGCCTCCGGGACCTATGGCTACACCTTC.